The table lists the clone carrying this T cell receptor (beta chain) with many counts. Antigen unknown. The data derive from a study of regulatory T cells in long-lasting Graves disease. General study results and limits: TCR diversity was lower in persistent Graves' patients than in newly diagnosed ones. Sharing of public clonotypes was greater in persistent patients (about 3,000) than in new patients (roughly 1,000).

Time point: newly diagnosed GD, antithyroid drugs for less than 3 months. From PBMCs, RNA was extracted and then used to make the TCR library. The peripheral blood volume drawn was around 10 milliliters, and it was collected into EDTA tubes. Arm-PCR of CDR3 regions and iRepertoire HTBI primers were used to build TCR beta libraries. Methods used by the authors: Detected in the samples were over 60 TRBV and 14 TRBJ segments. Using its own MiXCR run on the multiplex PCR reads, TCRdb lists one record per CDR3 protein. TCRdb, not the original authors, processed these V and J calls. The sample holds about 320,000 distinct CDR3 sequences; over 15% are singletons and the top ten take 38%. This CDR3 is built from 14 residues. CDR1 is MDHEN, CDR2 SYDVKM, per germline. The V end lost 3 bases, the J end lost 6 bases, and 12 bases lay between the germline ends.

The sequence came from a female donor with Graves disease. The sample in question was peripheral blood mononuclear cells (PBMCs), obtained at new diagnosis, from a patient treated with antithyroid drugs. The J gene is TRBJ1-5, the V gene TRBV28; TRBD1 is a possible D gene (5 bases). CDR3 loop: CASSFRGLSQPQHF. CDR3 in DNA: TGTGCCAGCAGTTTCCGGGGGTTGAGTCAGCCCCAGCATTTT.